This TCR beta chain derives from a study of cytomegalovirus exposure and HLA in healthy donors. The PCR had 60 Vbeta and 13 Jbeta primers. TCRdb's table, derived via immunoSEQ multiplex PCR, lists solely in-frame clones and lacks some. Recorded for this sample: approximately 180,000 clones. This CDR3 has 11 residues. From germline, CDR1 is DFQATT and CDR2 SNEGSKA (reference sequence). A note on this clone: What it recognizes is unknown. The junction shows a germline mismatch at one end, possibly a read error.

General study points: Analysis was performed later, and it showed HLA-associated TCR beta chains to be more clonally expanded than equally common others. The study put about 180 TCR beta chains on its list as cytomegalovirus-associated. The study found most TCR sequences rare, yet found some public TCRs in many donors.

Material for sequencing was PBMCs. The V gene is TRBV20-1, the J gene TRBJ1-2, with D perhaps TRBD1 (6 bases). This TCR was recovered from a man aged 30-40 years in good health and CMV-seronegative. CDR3 residues: CSARLGALFNF. CDR3 in DNA: TGCAGTGCTAGGTTGGGGGCGCTATTTAACTTC.